The TCR beta chain described here comes from a study of Ad26.COV2.S vaccination and SARS-CoV-2 variants (dated by TCRdb to about 2021). With respect to the entire study: Donors in the vaccine arm were drawn from COV1001, a phase I-IIa trial of Ad26.COV2.S in healthy adults that was multicentre, randomized, double-blind and placebo-controlled. Investigators did not know the trial group allocation while performing experiments and assessing outcomes. Sequencing of the TCRbeta repertoire served to evaluate the specificity and breadth of SARS-CoV-2-reactive T cell receptors following Ad26.COV2.S vaccination. A total of approximately 30 samples were included in the TCR-sequenced set, comprising 19 Ad26.COV2.S vaccine recipients, 5 placebo recipients and 8 SARS-CoV-2 convalescent individuals. Ad26.COV2.S was given intramuscularly at 5x10^10 or 1x10^11 viral particles, as a single shot or as two shots 56 days apart. Trial participants were randomized into five groups of five: low-dose or high-dose Ad26.COV2.S given once or twice, or placebo on both occasions.

For CDR1 and CDR2, the germline V gene lists MNHEY and SVGAGI. V and J are trimmed by 8 bases and 10 bases, and the gene matches miss 11 bases of the junction. Taken from cysteine to phenylalanine, the CDR3 has 14 residues. This entry keeps only the CDR3 DNA: 42 bases, framed from base 1. A remark on this clone: The target of this receptor is not known. One base away there is no much larger clone; base qualities are not given.

TCRbeta CDR3 regions were sequenced with the immunoSEQ Assay. After extraction, genomic DNA underwent amplification by bias-controlled multiplex PCR, followed by high-throughput sequencing. As for how the authors treated the data: To quantify the absolute abundance of every unique TCRbeta CDR3 region, sequences were collapsed and filtered. T cell fraction was estimated by normalizing TCRbeta template counts to usable DNA, with usable DNA measured through amplification of reference genes found in all nucleated cells. Repertoire TCRs were annotated as SARS-CoV-2-specific by exact matching of V gene, CDR3 amino acid sequence and J gene to a known reactive TCR set. The reference SARS-CoV-2 TCR set was obtained from MIRA and was filtered for enrichment in COVID-19-positive ImmuneCODE repertoires, whereby public or cross-reactive TCRs were removed. Based on the MIRA antigens, annotated TCRs were further analysed at the level of specific ORF or position within ORF. Breadth was defined as annotated unique rearrangements over total unique productive rearrangements; depth was the summed frequency of those rearrangements. Two-sided Wilcoxon rank-sum tests were used to compare TCR breadth between groups. In TCRdb, the immuneACCESS table is reduced to in-frame sequences with V and J assigned. These tables do not hold every clone; where another copy was compared, an unresolved V gene accounts for under half, and the others remain unexplained. That table supplies the V and J calls and clone size; D and trimming were determined from the DNA. This sample comprises fewer than 500,000 clones, 89% of them detected only once. The ten largest clones capture approximately 2.5% of the sample.

Study-level results and caveats: Compared with placebo recipients, Ad26.COV2.S recipients showed higher spike-specific TCR breadth (P = 0.0014). It was noted by the authors that total T cell responses may have been underestimated by the TCR breadth and depth analyses. Substantial breadth of spike-specific CD8+ and CD4+ T cell responses was reported after vaccination. The study was not powered to compare responses between vaccine doses or regimens. Vaccine and placebo recipients had comparable non-spike TCR breadth, which fits with the vaccine containing only spike.

This specimen's treatment or condition label, interpreted: 15 to 20 received Ad26.COV2.S at low or high dose, single or two shots; several received placebo; per-sample allocation not given. Repertoires of vaccine and placebo recipients were sequenced from samples taken on day 63 after the first injection. In Cohort 1b, 20 to 25 adults aged 18-55 years were enrolled at a single site in Boston, USA, between 29 July and 7 August 2020. Ad26.COV2.S was a replication-incompetent adenovirus type 26 vector that expressed a prefusion-stabilized SARS-CoV-2 spike protein derived from the original Wuhan strain.

The material sequenced was peripheral blood, taken in a trial of Ad26.COV2.S vaccine versus placebo. The chain links TRBV6-5 with TRBJ1-6; TRBD1 agrees with 7 junctional bases. The sequence came from a person aged 18-65 years who received the Ad26.COV2.S COVID-19 vaccine or a placebo. The bases are TGTGCCAGCGGGACGACAGGGCAGGGATCACCCCTCCACTTT. Its translation reads: CASGTTGQGSPLHF.